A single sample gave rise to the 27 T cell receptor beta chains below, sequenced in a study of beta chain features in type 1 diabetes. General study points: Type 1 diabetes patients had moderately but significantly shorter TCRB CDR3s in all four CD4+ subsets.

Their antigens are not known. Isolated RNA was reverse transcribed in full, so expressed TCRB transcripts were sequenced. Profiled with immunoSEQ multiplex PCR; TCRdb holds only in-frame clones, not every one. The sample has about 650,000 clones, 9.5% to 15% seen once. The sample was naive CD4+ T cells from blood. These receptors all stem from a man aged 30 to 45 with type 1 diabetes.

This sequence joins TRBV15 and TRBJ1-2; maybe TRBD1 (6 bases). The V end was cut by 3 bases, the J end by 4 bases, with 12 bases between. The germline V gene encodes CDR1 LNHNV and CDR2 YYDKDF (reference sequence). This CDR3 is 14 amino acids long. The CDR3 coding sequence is TGTGCCACCAGCAGCGAACGGGACACCTATGGCTACACCTTC. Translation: CATSSERDTYGYTF. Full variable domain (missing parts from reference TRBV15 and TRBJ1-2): DAMVIQNPRYQVTQFGKPVTLSCSQTLNHNVMYWYQQKSSQAPKLLFHYYDKDFNNEADTPDNFQSRRPNTSFCFLDIRSPGLGDTAMYLCATSSERDTYGYTFGSGTRLTVV.

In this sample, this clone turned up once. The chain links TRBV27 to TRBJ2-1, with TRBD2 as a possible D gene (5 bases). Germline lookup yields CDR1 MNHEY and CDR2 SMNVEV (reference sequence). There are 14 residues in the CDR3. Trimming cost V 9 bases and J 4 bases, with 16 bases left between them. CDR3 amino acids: CASQEGIVYNEQFF. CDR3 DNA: TGTGCCAGTCAAGAGGGTATCGTTTACAATGAGCAGTTCTTC.

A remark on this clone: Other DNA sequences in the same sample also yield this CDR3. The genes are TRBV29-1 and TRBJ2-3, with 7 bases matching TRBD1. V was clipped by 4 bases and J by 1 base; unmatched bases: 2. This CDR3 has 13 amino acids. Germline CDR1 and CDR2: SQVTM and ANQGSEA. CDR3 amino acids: CSVGGQGTDTQYF. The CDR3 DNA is TGCAGCGTTGGTGGACAGGGCACAGATACGCAGTATTTT.

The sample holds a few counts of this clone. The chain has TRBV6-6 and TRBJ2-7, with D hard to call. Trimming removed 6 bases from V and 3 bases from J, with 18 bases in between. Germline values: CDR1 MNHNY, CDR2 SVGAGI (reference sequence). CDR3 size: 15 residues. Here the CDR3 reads CASRPSRTVVYEQYF. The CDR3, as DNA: TGTGCCAGCAGGCCATCCAGGACGGTCGTCTACGAGCAGTACTTC.

The CDR3 loop is CASSLGGDSGQPQHF. The CDR3 DNA is TGCGCCAGCAGCTTGGGTGGGGATTCGGGTCAGCCCCAGCATTTT. The rearrangement uses TRBV5-1 and TRBJ1-5; no firm D call. The V end lost 0 bases, the J end lost 6 bases, and 13 bases lay between the germline ends. The length of the CDR3 is 15 residues. Germline V CDR1 and CDR2: SGHRS, YFSETQ.

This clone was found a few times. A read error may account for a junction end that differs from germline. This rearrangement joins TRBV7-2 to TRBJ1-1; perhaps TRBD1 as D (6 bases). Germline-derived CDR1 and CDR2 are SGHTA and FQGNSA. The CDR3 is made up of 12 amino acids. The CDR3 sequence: CASSLSTTGLYF. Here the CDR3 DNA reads TGTGCCAGCAGCTTGTCCACGACAGGTTTATACTTT. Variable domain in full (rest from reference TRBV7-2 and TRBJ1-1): GAGVSQSPSNKVTEKGKDVELRCDPISGHTALYWYRQSLGQGLEFLIYFQGNSAPDKSGLPSDRFSAERTGGSVSTLTIQRTQQEDSAVYLCASSLSTTGLYFGQGTRLTVV.

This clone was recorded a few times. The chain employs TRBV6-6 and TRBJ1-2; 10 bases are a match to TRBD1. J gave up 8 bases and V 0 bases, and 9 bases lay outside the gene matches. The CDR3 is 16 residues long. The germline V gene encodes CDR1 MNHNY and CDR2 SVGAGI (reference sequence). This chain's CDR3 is CASSYSTDRGRGGYTF. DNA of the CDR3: TGTGCCAGCAGTTACTCGACCGACAGGGGGCGTGGGGGCTACACCTTC.

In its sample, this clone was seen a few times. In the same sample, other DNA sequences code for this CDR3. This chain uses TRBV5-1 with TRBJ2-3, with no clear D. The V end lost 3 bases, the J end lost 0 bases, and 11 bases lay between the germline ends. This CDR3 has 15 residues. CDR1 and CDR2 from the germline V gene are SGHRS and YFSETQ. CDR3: CASSSLAGSTDTQYF. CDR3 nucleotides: TGCGCCAGCAGCTCCTTGGCAGGTAGCACAGATACGCAGTATTTT.

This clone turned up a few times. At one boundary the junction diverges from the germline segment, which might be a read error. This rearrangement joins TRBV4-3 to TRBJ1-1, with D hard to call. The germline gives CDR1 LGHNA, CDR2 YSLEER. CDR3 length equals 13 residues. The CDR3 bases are TGCGCCGGCAGAAGGGCGCCGAACACTGAAGCTTTCTTT. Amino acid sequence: CAGRRAPNTEAFF.

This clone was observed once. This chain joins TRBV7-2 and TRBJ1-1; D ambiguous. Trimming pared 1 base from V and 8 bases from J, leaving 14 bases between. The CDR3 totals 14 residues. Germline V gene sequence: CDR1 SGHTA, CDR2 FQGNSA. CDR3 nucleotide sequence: TGTGCCAGCAGCTTAGATCGCAGACCCCAGGAAGCTTTCTTT. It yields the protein CASSLDRRPQEAFF. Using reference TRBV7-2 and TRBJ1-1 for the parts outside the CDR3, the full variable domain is GAGVSQSPSNKVTEKGKDVELRCDPISGHTALYWYRQSLGQGLEFLIYFQGNSAPDKSGLPSDRFSAERTGGSVSTLTIQRTQQEDSAVYLCASSLDRRPQEAFFGQGTRLTVV.

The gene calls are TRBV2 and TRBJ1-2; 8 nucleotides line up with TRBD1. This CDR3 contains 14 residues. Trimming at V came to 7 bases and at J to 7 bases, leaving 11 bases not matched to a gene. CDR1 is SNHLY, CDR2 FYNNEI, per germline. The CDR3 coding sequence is TGTGCCAGCACCCAAGACAGGGGAGCGTCTGGCTACACCTTC. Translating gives CASTQDRGASGYTF. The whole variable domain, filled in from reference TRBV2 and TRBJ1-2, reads EPEVTQTPSHQVTQMGQEVILRCVPISNHLYFYWYRQILGQKVEFLVSFYNNEISEKSEIFDDQFSVERPDGSNFTLKIRSTKLEDSAMYFCASTQDRGASGYTFGSGTRLTVV.

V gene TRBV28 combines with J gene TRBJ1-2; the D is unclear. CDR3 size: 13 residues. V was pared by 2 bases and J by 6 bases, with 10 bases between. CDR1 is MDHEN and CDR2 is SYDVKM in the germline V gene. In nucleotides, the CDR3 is TGTGCCAGCAGTTTACTGCAGGACCATGGCTACACCTTC. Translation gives CASSLLQDHGYTF.

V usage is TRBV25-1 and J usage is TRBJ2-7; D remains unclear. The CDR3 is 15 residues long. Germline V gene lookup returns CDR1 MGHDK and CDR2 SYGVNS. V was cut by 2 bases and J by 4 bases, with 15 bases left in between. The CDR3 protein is CASSEGGSRVYEQYF. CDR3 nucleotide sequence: TGTGCCAGCAGTGAAGGTGGCAGCAGAGTTTACGAGCAGTACTTC.

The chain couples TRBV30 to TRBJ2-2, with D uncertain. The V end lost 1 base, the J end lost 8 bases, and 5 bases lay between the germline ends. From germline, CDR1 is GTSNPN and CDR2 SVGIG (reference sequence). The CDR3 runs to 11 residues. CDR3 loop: CAWSGSGELFF. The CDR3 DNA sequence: TGTGCCTGGAGTGGCTCTGGGGAGCTGTTTTTT.

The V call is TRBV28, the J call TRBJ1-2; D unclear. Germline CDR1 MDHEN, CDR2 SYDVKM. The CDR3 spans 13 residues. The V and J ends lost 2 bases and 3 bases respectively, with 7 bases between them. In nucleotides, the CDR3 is TGTGCCAGCAGTTTACTTGACCACTATGGCTACACCTTC. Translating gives CASSLLDHYGYTF.

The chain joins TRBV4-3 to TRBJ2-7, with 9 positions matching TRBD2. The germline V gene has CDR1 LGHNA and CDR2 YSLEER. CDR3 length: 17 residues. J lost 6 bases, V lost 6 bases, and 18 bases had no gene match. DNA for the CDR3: TGCGCCAGCAGAGAGAACCCTTGCGGGGGGGCAACTTGCGAGCAGTACTTC. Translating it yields CASRENPCGGATCEQYF.

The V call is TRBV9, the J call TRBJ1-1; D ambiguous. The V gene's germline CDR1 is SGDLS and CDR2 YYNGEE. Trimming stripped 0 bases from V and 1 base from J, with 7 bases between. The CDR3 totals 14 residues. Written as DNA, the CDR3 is TGTGCCAGCAGCGTAGTCCCGGGGAACACTGAAGCTTTCTTT. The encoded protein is CASSVVPGNTEAFF. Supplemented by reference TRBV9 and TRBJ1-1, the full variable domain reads DSGVTQTPKHLITATGQRVTLRCSPRSGDLSVYWYQQSLDQGLQFLIQYYNGEERAKGNILERFSAQQFPDLHSELNLSSLELGDSALYFCASSVVPGNTEAFFGQGTRLTVV.

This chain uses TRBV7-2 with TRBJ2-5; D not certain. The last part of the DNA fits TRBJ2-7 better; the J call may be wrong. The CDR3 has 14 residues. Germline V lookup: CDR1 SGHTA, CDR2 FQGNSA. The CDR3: CASSQTLQGYEQYF. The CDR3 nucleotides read TGTGCCAGCAGTCAAACCCTGCAAGGTTACGAGCAGTACTTC.

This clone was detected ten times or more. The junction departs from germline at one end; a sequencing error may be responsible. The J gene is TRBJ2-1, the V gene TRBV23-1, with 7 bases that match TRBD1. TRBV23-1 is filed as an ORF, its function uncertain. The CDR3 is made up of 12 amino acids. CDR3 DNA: TGCGCCAGCAGTCCGCCTCCGGAACAGGGGATCTTC. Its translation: CASSPPPEQGIF.

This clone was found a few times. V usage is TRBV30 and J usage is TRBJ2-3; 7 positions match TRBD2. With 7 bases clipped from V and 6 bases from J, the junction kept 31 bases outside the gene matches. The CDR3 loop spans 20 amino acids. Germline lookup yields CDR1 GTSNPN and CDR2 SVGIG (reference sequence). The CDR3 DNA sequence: TGTGCCTCTCGAATAGAGAGGCGGGGGTTAATAGATGGGCCTGGGGATACGCAGTATTTT. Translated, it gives CASRIERRGLIDGPGDTQYF.

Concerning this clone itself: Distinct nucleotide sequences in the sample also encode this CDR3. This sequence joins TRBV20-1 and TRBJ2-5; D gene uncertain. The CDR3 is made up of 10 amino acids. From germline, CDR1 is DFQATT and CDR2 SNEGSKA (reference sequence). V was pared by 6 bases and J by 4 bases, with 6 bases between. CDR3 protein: CSAKRETQYF. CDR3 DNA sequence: TGCAGTGCGAAGCGAGAGACCCAGTACTTC.

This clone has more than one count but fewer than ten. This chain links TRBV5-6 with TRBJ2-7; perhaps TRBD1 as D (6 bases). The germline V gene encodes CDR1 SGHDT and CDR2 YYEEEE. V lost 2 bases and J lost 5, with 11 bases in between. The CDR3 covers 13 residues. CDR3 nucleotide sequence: TGTGCCAGCAGCTTCACAGGGTCCCACGAGCAGTACTTC. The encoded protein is CASSFTGSHEQYF.

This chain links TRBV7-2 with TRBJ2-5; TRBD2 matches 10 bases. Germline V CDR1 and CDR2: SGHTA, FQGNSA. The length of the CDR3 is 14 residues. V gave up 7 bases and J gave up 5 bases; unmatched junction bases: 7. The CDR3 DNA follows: TGTGCCAGCATGGGGCTAGCGGGGGCGGAGACCCAGTACTTC. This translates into CASMGLAGAETQYF.

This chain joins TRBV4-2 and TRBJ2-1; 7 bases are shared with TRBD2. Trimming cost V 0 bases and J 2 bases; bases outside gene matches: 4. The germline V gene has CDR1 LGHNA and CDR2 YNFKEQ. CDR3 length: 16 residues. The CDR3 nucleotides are TGTGCCAGCAGCCAAGATCGGGACTATCCCTACAATGAGCAGTTCTTC. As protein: CASSQDRDYPYNEQFF.

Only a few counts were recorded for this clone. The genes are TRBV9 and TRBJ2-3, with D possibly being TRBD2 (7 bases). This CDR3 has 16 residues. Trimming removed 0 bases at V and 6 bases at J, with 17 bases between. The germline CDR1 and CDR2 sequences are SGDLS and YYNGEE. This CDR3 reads CASSVATRGAGDTQYF. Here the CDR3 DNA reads TGTGCCAGCAGCGTAGCTACCCGGGGGGCAGGTGATACGCAGTATTTT.

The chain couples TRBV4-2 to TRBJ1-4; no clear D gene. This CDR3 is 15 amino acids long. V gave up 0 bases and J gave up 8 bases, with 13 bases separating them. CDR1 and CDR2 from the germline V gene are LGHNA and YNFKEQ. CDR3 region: CASSQDLAGREKLFF. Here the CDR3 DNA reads TGTGCCAGCAGCCAAGATCTAGCTGGACGAGAAAAACTGTTTTTT.

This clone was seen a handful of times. CDR3 in amino acids: CASSLGGAEYDEQFF. CDR3 DNA sequence: TGTGCCAGCAGCCTAGGTGGGGCTGAATACGATGAGCAGTTCTTC. The chain uses TRBV7-2 and TRBJ2-1, with TRBD1 as a possible D gene (5 bases). The germline V and J ends were trimmed by 5 bases and 8 bases, with 19 bases remaining between them. Germline-derived CDR1 and CDR2 are SGHTA and FQGNSA. This CDR3 is 15 amino acids long.